The entry below describes one TCR beta chain. This sample is part of a study of blood T cell repertoires in COVID-19. Study-level information: Specimens from acute and convalescent COVID-19 originated in the United States, Italy and Spain. Nucleic acid was either cDNA or gDNA, and it came from T cells, B-cell-depleted T cells, or PBMCs.

In the original analysis: Researchers report that nucleated cell counts were estimated from reference gene primer amplification. Data came from immunoSEQ multiplex PCR; TCRdb stores just in-frame clones and leaves some out. The V and J calls and clone size come from that table; D and trimming were worked out from the DNA. The table shows 90,000 to 150,000 clones, with about 85% occurring only once. Sequencing used peripheral blood. The receptor comes from a man aged 80 or over with acute or convalescent COVID-19.

CDR3 nucleotide sequence: TGTGCCAGCAGCTCCCTTGGGACAGAGGGGGGCTACACCTTC. It translates to CASSSLGTEGGYTF. The chain has TRBV28 and TRBJ1-2; TRBD1 matches 7 bases. V gave up 6 bases and J gave up 8 bases; unmatched junction bases: 12. The CDR3 runs 14 residues. Germline assignment: CDR1 MDHEN and CDR2 SYDVKM.